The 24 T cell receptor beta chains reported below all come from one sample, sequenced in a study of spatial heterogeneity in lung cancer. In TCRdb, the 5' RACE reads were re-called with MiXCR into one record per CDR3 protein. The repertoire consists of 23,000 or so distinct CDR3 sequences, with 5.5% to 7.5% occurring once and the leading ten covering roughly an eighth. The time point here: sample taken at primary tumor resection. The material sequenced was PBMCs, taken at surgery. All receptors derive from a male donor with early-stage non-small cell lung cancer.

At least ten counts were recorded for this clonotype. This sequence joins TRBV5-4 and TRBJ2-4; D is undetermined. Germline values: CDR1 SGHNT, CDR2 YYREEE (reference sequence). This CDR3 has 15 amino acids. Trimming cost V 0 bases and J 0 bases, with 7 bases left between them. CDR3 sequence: CASSLGGLAKNIQYF. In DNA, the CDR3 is TGTGCCAGCAGCTTGGGTGGCCTAGCCAAAAACATTCAGTACTTC.

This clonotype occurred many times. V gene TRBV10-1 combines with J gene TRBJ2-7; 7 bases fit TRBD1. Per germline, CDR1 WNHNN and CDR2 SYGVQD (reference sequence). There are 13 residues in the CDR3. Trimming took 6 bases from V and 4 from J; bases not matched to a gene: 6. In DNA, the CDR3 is TGCGCCAGCAGCGTCCCGGGACAGTACGAGCAGTACTTC. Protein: CASSVPGQYEQYF.

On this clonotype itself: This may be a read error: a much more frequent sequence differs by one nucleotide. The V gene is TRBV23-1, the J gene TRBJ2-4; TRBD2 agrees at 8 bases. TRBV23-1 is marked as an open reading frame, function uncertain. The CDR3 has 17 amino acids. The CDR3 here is CVSSPPGGARAKNIQYF. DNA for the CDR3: TGCGTCAGCAGTCCCCCGGGAGGGGCGAGGGCCAAAAACATTCAGTACTTC.

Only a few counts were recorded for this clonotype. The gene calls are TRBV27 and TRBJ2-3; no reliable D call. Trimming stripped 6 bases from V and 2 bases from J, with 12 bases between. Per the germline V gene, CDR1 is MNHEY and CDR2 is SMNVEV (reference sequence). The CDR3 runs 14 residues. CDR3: CASSARSSTDTQYF. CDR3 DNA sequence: TGTGCCAGCAGCGCGAGGTCCTCCACAGATACGCAGTATTTT.

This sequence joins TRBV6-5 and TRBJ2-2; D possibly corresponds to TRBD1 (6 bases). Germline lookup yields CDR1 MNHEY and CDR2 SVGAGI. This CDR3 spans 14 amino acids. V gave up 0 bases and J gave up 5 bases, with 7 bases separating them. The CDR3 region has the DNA TGTGCCAGCAGTTACTCGAGGGGGACCGGGGAGCTGTTTTTT. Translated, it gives CASSYSRGTGELFF.

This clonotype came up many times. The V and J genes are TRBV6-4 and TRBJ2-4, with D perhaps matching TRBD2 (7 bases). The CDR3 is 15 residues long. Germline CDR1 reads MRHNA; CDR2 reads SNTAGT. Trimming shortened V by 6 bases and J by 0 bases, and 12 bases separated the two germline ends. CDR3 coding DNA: TGTGCCAGCAGATGGGGGGGGCAAGCCAAAAACATTCAGTACTTC. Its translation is CASRWGGQAKNIQYF.

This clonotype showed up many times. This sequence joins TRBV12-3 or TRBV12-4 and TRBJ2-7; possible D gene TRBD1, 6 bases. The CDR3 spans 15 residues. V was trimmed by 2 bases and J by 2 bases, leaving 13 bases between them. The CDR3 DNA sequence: TGTGCCAGCAGTTTACTTCGGACAGATCCCTACGAGCAGTACTTC. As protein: CASSLLRTDPYEQYF.

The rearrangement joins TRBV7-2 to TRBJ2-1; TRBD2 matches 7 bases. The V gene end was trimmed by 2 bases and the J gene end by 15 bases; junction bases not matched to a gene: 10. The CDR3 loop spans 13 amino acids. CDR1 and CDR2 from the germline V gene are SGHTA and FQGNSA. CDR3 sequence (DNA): TGTGCCAGCAGCTTAATCCGGACTAGTTATCCGTTCTTC. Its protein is CASSLIRTSYPFF.

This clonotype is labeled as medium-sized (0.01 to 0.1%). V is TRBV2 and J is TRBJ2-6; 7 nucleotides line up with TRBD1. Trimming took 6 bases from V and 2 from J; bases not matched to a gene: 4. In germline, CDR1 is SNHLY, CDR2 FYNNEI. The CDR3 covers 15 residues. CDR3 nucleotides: TGTGCCAGCAGCCGAGACAGGGCTGGGGCCAACGTCCTGACTTTC. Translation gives CASSRDRAGANVLTF.

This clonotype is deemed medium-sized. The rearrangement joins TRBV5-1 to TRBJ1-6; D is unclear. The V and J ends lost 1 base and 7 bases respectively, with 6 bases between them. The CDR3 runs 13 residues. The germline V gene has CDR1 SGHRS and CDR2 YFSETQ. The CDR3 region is CASSLTENSPLHF. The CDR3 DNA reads TGCGCCAGCAGCTTGACAGAAAATTCACCCCTCCACTTT. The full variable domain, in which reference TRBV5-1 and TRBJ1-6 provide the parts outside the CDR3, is KAGVTQTPRYLIKTRGQQVTLSCSPISGHRSVSWYQQTPGQGLQFLFEYFSETQRNKGNFPGRFSGRQFSNSRSEMNVSTLELGDSALYLCASSLTENSPLHFGNGTRLTVT.

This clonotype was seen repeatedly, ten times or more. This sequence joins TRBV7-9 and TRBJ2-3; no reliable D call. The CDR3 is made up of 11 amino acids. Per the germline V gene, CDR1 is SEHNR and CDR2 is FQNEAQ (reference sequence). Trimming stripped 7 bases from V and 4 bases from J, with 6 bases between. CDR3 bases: TGTGCCAGCAACCTAGCAGATACGCAGTATTTT. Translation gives CASNLADTQYF. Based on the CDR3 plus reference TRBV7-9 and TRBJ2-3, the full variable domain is DTGVSQNPRHKITKRGQNVTFRCDPISEHNRLYWYRQTLGQGPEFLTYFQNEAQLEKSRLLSDRFSAERPKGSFSTLEIQRTEQGDSAMYLCASNLADTQYFGPGTRLTVL.

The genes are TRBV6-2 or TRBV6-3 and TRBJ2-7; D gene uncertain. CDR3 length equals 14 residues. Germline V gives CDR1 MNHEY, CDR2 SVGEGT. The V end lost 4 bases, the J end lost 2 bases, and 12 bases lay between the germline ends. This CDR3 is CASSSPDVAYEQYF. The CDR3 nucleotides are TGTGCCAGCAGTTCGCCGGACGTCGCCTACGAGCAGTACTTC.

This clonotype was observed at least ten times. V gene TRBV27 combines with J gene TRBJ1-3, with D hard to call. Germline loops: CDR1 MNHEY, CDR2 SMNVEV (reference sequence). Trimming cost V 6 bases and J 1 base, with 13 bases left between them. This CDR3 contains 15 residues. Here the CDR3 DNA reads TGTGCCAGCAGCCCTCGCCCAGGATCTGGAAACACCATATATTTT. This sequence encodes CASSPRPGSGNTIYF.

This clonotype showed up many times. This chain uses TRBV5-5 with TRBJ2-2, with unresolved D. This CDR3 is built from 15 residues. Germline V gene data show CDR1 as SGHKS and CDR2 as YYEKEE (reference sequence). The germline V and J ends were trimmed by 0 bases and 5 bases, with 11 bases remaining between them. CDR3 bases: TGTGCCAGCAGCTTGGTGATAGGGCCAACCGGGGAGCTGTTTTTT. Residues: CASSLVIGPTGELFF. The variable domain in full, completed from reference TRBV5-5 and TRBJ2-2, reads DAGVTQSPTHLIKTRGQQVTLRCSPISGHKSVSWYQQVLGQGPQFIFQYYEKEERGRGNFPDRFSARQFPNYSSELNVNALLLGDSALYLCASSLVIGPTGELFFGEGSRLTVL.

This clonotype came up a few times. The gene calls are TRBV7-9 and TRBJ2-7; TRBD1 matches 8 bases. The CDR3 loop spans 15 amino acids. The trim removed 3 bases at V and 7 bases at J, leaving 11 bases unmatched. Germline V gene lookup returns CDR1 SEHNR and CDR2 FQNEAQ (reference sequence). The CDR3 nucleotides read TGTGCCAGCAGCTTTGGGACAGGCGACGTCGCAGAGCAGTACTTC. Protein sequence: CASSFGTGDVAEQYF.

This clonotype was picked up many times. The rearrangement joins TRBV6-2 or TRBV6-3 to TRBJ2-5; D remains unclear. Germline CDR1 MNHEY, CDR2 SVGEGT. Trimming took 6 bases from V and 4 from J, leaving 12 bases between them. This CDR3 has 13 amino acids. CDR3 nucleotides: TGTGCCAGCAGCGCACCCCCGGGAGAGACCCAGTACTTC. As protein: CASSAPPGETQYF.

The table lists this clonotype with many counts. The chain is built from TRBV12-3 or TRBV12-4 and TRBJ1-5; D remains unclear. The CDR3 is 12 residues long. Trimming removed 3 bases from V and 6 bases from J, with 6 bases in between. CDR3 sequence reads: CASSFEAQPQHF. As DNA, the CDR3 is TGTGCCAGCAGTTTCGAGGCTCAGCCCCAGCATTTT.

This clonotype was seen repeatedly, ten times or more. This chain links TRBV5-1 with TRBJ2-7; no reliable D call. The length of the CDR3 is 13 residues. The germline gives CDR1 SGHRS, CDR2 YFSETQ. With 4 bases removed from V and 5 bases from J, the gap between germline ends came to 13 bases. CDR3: CASSPRSGNEQYF. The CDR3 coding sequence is TGCGCCAGCAGCCCACGATCCGGCAACGAGCAGTACTTC.

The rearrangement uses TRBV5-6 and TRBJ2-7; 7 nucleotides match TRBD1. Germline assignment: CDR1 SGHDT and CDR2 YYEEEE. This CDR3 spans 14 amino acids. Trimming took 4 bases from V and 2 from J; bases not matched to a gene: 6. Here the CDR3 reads CASSPETGTYEQYF. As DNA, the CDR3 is TGTGCCAGCAGCCCGGAGACAGGGACCTACGAGCAGTACTTC.

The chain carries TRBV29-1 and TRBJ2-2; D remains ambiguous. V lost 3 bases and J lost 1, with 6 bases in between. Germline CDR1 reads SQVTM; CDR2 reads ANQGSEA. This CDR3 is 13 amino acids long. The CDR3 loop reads CSVDSQNTGELFF. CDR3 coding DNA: TGCAGCGTTGATAGTCAGAACACCGGGGAGCTGTTTTTT.

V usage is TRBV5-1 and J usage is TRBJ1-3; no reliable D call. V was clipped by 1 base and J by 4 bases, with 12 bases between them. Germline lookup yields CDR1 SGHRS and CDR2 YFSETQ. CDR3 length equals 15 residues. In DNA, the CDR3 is TGCGCCAGCAGCTTGACTGGCAACGGGGGAAACACCATATATTTT. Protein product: CASSLTGNGGNTIYF.

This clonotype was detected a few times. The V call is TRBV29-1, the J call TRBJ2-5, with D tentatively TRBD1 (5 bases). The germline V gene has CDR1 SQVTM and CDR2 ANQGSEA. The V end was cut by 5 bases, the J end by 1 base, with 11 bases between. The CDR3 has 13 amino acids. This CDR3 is CSVRKGPQETQYF. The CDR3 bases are TGCAGCGTTCGTAAGGGGCCCCAAGAGACCCAGTACTTC.

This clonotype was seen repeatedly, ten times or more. The CDR3 loop is CASSQGDVYGYTF. CDR3 DNA sequence: TGTGCCAGCAGCCAGGGGGATGTCTATGGCTACACCTTC. The J gene is TRBJ1-2, the V gene TRBV3-1; tentative D call: TRBD1 (5 bases). The CDR3 totals 13 residues. With 3 bases removed from V and 4 bases from J, the gap between germline ends came to 9 bases. Germline V gives CDR1 LGHDT, CDR2 YNNKEL (reference sequence).

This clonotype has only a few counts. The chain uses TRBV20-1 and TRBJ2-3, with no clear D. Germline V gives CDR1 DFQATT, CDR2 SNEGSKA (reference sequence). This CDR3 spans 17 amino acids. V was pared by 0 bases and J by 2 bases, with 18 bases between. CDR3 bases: TGCAGTGCTAGAGATTTGCCCCTCGAGACTCCCACAGATACGCAGTATTTT. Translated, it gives CSARDLPLETPTDTQYF.